Listed below are T cell receptor beta chains from one sample, sequenced in a study of blood T cells in healthy people across ages. TCRdb used MiXCR to reprocess the 5' RACE reads, holding one entry per CDR3 protein. The table shows 1,300,000 or so distinct CDR3 sequences, with almost 60% occurring only once. Sequenced: blood. These receptors were taken from a man between 18 and 35 years old in good health. CDR3s include the opening cysteine and the closing phenylalanine or tryptophan. The D gene is left open where the match is weak. Clone size is given for some rows only: seen once, a few or many times, or a class if the clone is expanded.

D gene	V gene	clone size	J gene	CDR3 protein	CDR3 DNA
-	TRBV5-1	-	TRBJ2-1	CASTGAGTTYNEPFF	TGCGCCAGCACGGGGGCGGGGACTACCTACAATGAGCCGTTCTTC
-	TRBV13	-	TRBJ2-7	CASSSSLEEQYF	TGTGCCAGCAGCTCCTCCCTGGAGGAGCAGTACTTC
-	TRBV6-1	-	TRBJ1-5	CASRPSGQPQHF	TGTGCCAGCAGACCTTCGGGGCAGCCCCAGCATTTT
TRBD1	TRBV29-1	once	TRBJ1-2	CSVVGGTGAYGYTF	TGCAGCGTTGTAGGGGGAACAGGGGCCTATGGCTACACCTTC
TRBD1	TRBV5-6	-	TRBJ2-3	CASSLAIRGSTDTQYF	TGTGCCAGCAGCTTGGCTATCAGGGGGAGCACAGATACGCAGTATTTT
-	TRBV4-3	-	TRBJ1-5	CASSQWAATMGNQPQHF	TGCGCCAGCAGCCAGTGGGCCGCGACAATGGGCAATCAGCCCCAGCATTTT
TRBD2	TRBV6-1	-	TRBJ2-5	CASSPPAKAGLVEYQETQYF	TGTGCCAGCAGCCCCCCCGCGAAGGCGGGACTAGTGGAGTACCAAGAGACCCAGTACTTC
TRBD2	TRBV12-3/TRBV12-4	-	TRBJ2-1	CASSIPGTSGNGQFF	TGTGCCAGCAGTATCCCAGGGACTAGCGGCAATGGGCAGTTCTTC
-	TRBV19	few	TRBJ1-5	CASSAAPNQPQHF	TGTGCCAGTAGTGCGGCCCCCAATCAGCCCCAGCATTTT
-	TRBV2	-	TRBJ1-1	CASTLRVSQNTEAFF	TGTGCCAGCACCCTGAGGGTTAGTCAGAACACTGAAGCTTTCTTT
-	TRBV4-3	-	TRBJ2-7	CASSQDLGTGGNSYEQYF	TGCGCCAGCAGCCAAGACTTAGGGACGGGGGGCAACTCCTACGAGCAGTACTTC
TRBD2	TRBV7-2	-	TRBJ2-1	CASSLRGGPEQFF	TGTGCCAGCAGCCTACGGGGGGGCCCTGAGCAGTTCTTC
TRBD1	TRBV6-2/TRBV6-3	-	TRBJ1-2	CASSYRGTGVSHCGYTF	TGTGCCAGCAGTTACCGAGGGACAGGGGTGTCCCACTGTGGCTACACCTTC
TRBD1	TRBV7-2	-	TRBJ2-5	CASSFRGQGMETQYF	TGTGCCAGCAGCTTTCGGGGACAGGGGATGGAGACCCAGTACTTC
-	TRBV29-1	-	TRBJ2-3	CSVEDRSTQYF	TGCAGCGTTGAGGATAGGAGTACGCAGTATTTT
-	TRBV29-1	-	TRBJ2-1	CSVEGRSGTVYNEQFF	TGCAGCGTTGAAGGCAGAAGCGGGACAGTATACAATGAGCAGTTCTTC
-	TRBV12-3/TRBV12-4	-	TRBJ2-6	CASSFTRLVSGKATLNSGANVLTF	TGTGCCAGCAGCTTTACCCGATTAGTGTCGGGGAAGGCCACCCTTAACTCTGGGGCCAACGTCCTGACTTTC
TRBD2	TRBV4-1	-	TRBJ2-7	CASSQVAGVYEQYF	TGCGCCAGCAGCCAAGTAGCGGGAGTGTACGAGCAGTACTTC
TRBD1	TRBV12-3/TRBV12-4	-	TRBJ2-7	CASSSISGTGYYEQYF	TGTGCCAGCAGTTCGATATCCGGGACAGGGTACTACGAGCAGTACTTC
TRBD2	TRBV5-6	-	TRBJ2-3	CASRRLADLDTQYF	TGTGCCAGCAGGCGACTAGCGGATTTAGATACGCAGTATTTT
-	TRBV4-1	-	TRBJ1-6	CASSHPKGVSSPLHF	TGCGCCAGCAGCCACCCCAAAGGGGTTAGTTCACCCCTCCACTTT
TRBD1	TRBV5-1	once	TRBJ2-1	CAGSFRQGAEYNEQFF	TGCGCCGGCAGCTTCAGACAGGGGGCGGAGTACAATGAGCAGTTCTTC
-	TRBV2	-	TRBJ1-2	CASKVTVATLYGYTF	TGTGCCAGCAAGGTAACAGTCGCCACTCTCTATGGCTACACCTTC
-	TRBV6-1	many	TRBJ2-7	CASSDGRSYEQYF	TGTGCCAGCAGTGACGGCCGGTCCTACGAGCAGTACTTC
-	TRBV20-1	-	TRBJ2-2	CSASASNTGELFF	TGCAGTGCTAGTGCATCGAACACCGGGGAGCTGTTTTTT
TRBD2	TRBV20-1	-	TRBJ2-5	CSAPGTSGGFGTQYF	TGCAGTGCTCCAGGGACTAGCGGGGGGTTCGGCACCCAGTACTTC
-	TRBV27	-	TRBJ2-6	CASSLSPGRSGANVLTF	TGTGCCAGCAGTTTGTCTCCGGGTAGGTCTGGGGCCAACGTCCTGACTTTC
-	TRBV3-1	-	TRBJ2-5	CASSQAPLQETQYF	TGTGCCAGCAGCCAAGCCCCACTCCAAGAGACCCAGTACTTC
-	TRBV4-1	once	TRBJ2-3	CASSPQGGSDTQYF	TGCGCCAGCAGCCCCCAGGGTGGTTCAGATACGCAGTATTTT
TRBD1	TRBV7-2	few	TRBJ2-7	CASSLDRGRSYEQYF	TGTGCCAGCAGTTTGGACAGGGGGAGAAGCTACGAGCAGTACTTC
-	TRBV5-1	-	TRBJ2-3	CASGHQKSSTDTQYF	TGCGCCAGCGGACACCAGAAATCTAGCACAGATACGCAGTATTTT
-	TRBV28	-	TRBJ1-4	CASSPFNEKLFF	TGTGCCAGCAGTCCCTTTAATGAAAAACTGTTTTTT
-	TRBV25-1	-	TRBJ1-2	CASSEVHGYTF	TGTGCCAGCAGTGAGGTCCATGGCTACACCTTC
-	TRBV5-1	few	TRBJ1-4	CASRPGGLNEKLFF	TGCGCCAGCAGACCGGGGGGCCTAAATGAAAAACTGTTTTTT
TRBD2	TRBV5-6	-	TRBJ2-5	CASSLWGYRPSGDTQETQYF	TGTGCCAGCAGCTTATGGGGCTACCGGCCTAGCGGGGATACTCAAGAGACCCAGTACTTC
-	TRBV30	few	TRBJ1-5	CAWSTGPGNQPQHF	TGTGCCTGGAGTACGGGACCAGGCAATCAGCCCCAGCATTTT
-	TRBV4-1	once	TRBJ1-5	CASSHVLGNYQPQHF	TGCGCCAGCAGCCATGTTCTGGGGAACTATCAGCCCCAGCATTTT
-	TRBV6-2/TRBV6-3	-	TRBJ2-2	CASSYIGRGPLDTGELFF	TGTGCCAGCAGTTATATCGGGCGGGGGCCCCTGGACACCGGGGAGCTGTTTTTT
-	TRBV4-3	once	TRBJ2-1	CASSQDSSRIGNEQFF	TGCGCCAGCAGCCAAGATAGCTCTAGAATCGGCAATGAGCAGTTCTTC
TRBD1	TRBV9	-	TRBJ2-1	CASSVRTGGNEQFF	TGTGCCAGCAGCGTCAGGACAGGGGGCAATGAGCAGTTCTTC
TRBD1	TRBV4-3	few	TRBJ2-7	CASSRTTGNWEQYF	TGCGCCAGCAGCCGCACGACAGGGAATTGGGAGCAGTACTTC
-	TRBV4-3	-	TRBJ2-1	CASSQGPASYNEQFF	TGCGCCAGCAGCCAAGGACCAGCCTCCTACAATGAGCAGTTCTTC
-	TRBV6-1	-	TRBJ2-7	CASSDAGDWSSYEQYF	TGTGCCAGCAGTGATGCGGGTGACTGGAGCTCCTACGAGCAGTACTTC